This TCR beta chain was profiled in a study of blood T cells in healthy people across ages (dated by TCRdb to between 2014 and 2017). With regard to the full study: Template switching captured roughly one uniquely barcoded TCR beta cDNA molecule per two T cells in model experiments. Donors of different ages were randomly distributed across sequencing lanes to avoid experimental bias. Two additional independent replicas of 1 million unique cDNA reads from the same blood draw were analyzed for two donors (one aged 18 to 30 and one aged 80 or older). Donors were grouped into four age groups: young (average roughly 15 years), middle-aged (roughly 38), aged (roughly 67) and long-lived (just over 80). To track age-related changes in TCR beta repertoire diversity, the study relied on deep sequencing normalized with unique cDNA molecular identifiers. Points the paper makes about the study in general: Because donor CMV infection status was unknown, age-related changes in expanded clonotypes were potentially confounded. Compared with the aged group, more naive CD4+ T cells, fewer expanded clones and increased TCR diversity were shown by the long-lived group, suggesting age selection. Since profiling was done on bulk unsorted PBMCs, naive and antigen-experienced compartments could not be conclusively compared. Observed TCR beta diversity per million T cells fell roughly linearly with age, and a significant reduction was already apparent by age approximately 41. Observed TCR beta diversity correlated strongly with the percentage of naive T cells measured by flow cytometry. Total diversity estimates from one million sequenced T cells were considered lower bounds and underestimates.

Receptors were amplified or captured by 5' RACE. Sequencing was performed on an Illumina HiSeq 2500. A second PCR of about 7 to 12 cycles was performed with a sample-barcoded 5' primer and a J-beta primer mix. Each TCR beta cDNA molecule received a unique molecular identifier from a template-switch 5' adaptor carrying 12 random nucleotides. At least 2.5 million CDR3-containing paired-end reads were obtained from each sample. All of the RNA was converted into first-strand cDNA using the Mint cDNA synthesis kit, with a TRBC-specific oligonucleotide serving as the primer. Following uracil-DNA glycosylase treatment, a first 18-cycle PCR with universal primers M1SS and BC2_uni_R was performed on all cDNA. In the source study's methods: Normalization of each sample was performed by random selection of 1 million high-quality reads, each carrying a distinct molecular identifier. Reads with shared molecular identifiers were discarded instead of being binned into consensus sequences. MiTCR, set to a Q25 quality threshold and the strictest error-elimination algorithm, was used for CDR3 identification, clonotype clustering and error correction. A nonparametric unseen species model with Euler transformation was used to estimate a lower bound on total TCR beta diversity. TCRdb applied fastp at Q25 and MiXCR to the public reads, then kept only in-frame beta chains. Every entry covers one CDR3 protein and lists the most common genes and DNA from its rows. TCRdb, not the authors, supplied the V and J calls. For this sample there are approximately 820,000 distinct CDR3 sequences; 40% to 50% appear just once. The ten biggest clones cover 15% to 25% of the sample.

A note on this clonotype: No antigen is known for it. Per-base quality was not reported, and no clone a single base away is much larger than it.

The donors were 40 or so Caucasian individuals from Russia, aged roughly 6 to 100 years, who were systemically healthy. Roughly 11 milliliters of peripheral blood were drawn from each donor into EDTA-treated Vacutainer tubes. Ficoll-Paque density-gradient centrifugation was used to isolate PBMCs, with at least 7 million obtained per sample. Total RNA was extracted from PBMCs with Trizol reagent, with at least 6 micrograms obtained per sample. Naive CD45RAhigh/CD27high T cell percentages were measured by flow cytometry on a PBMC aliquot from every donor. Trimming costs V 6 bases and J 4 bases, and their ends lie 12 bases apart. The CDR3 runs 13 amino acids, cysteine and phenylalanine included. Left in the record is the CDR3 DNA by itself, 39 bases read in frame from the first base.

The TCR sequence derives from a man aged 55 to 70 in good health. Recombination joined TRBV12-3 or TRBV12-4 with TRBJ2-5; a weak D assignment points to TRBD1 (5 bases agree). The specimen sequenced was blood. This receptor carries the CDR3 CASRQESPETQYF. The DNA sequence reads TGTGCCAGCAGACAGGAGAGTCCAGAGACCCAGTACTTC.